This T cell receptor (beta chain) was documented in a study of CD8 T cells in ankylosing spondylitis. Whole-study findings and limits: A motif in TCR beta, a set of about 8 highly homologous variants, appeared characteristic of ankylosing spondylitis blood.

The authors made TCR beta libraries by quantitative 5'-RACE with molecular barcodes. TCRdb re-derived calls from the 5' RACE reads in MiXCR, one entry per CDR3 protein. The table records over 700,000 distinct CDR3 sequences, roughly 19% of them present only once. The CDR3 contains 17 residues. V gave up 5 bases and J gave up 0 bases; unmatched junction bases: 10. From germline, CDR1 is SGHAT and CDR2 FQDESV (reference sequence). On this clonotype: The antigen is undetermined.

This clonotype was obtained from a male donor with ankylosing spondylitis. The sample taken for sequencing was blood, either unsorted or a sorted T cell fraction (not recorded which). The chain joins TRBV11-1 to TRBJ2-3; 8 bases align to TRBD2. CDR3 sequence reads: CASSKRGAGVSTDTQYF. The DNA of the CDR3 is TGTGCCAGCAGCAAACGAGGAGCGGGGGTAAGCACAGATACGCAGTATTTT.